Sequencing of this T cell receptor (beta chain) was carried out in a study of blood T cells in healthy people across ages. Primers used in a second PCR of about 6 to 11 cycles were a sample-barcoded 5' primer and a J-beta primer mix. TCRdb called the 5' RACE reads again in MiXCR, with one record for every CDR3 protein. Of hundreds of thousands of distinct CDR3 sequences in the sample, 20% to 25% were seen once. There are a few counts of this clonotype. This sample was also put to use in a study of T cells of mothers and their children.

Sequenced sample: blood. This sequence was found in a boy under 18 in good health.

The CDR3: CSGGLAGAKNIQYF. The CDR3 nucleotides are TGCAGCGGGGGACTAGCGGGGGCCAAAAACATTCAGTACTTC. The chain joins TRBV20-1 to TRBJ2-4; TRBD2 agrees at 13 bases. This CDR3 has 14 residues. Germline lookup yields CDR1 DFQATT and CDR2 SNEGSKA (reference sequence).